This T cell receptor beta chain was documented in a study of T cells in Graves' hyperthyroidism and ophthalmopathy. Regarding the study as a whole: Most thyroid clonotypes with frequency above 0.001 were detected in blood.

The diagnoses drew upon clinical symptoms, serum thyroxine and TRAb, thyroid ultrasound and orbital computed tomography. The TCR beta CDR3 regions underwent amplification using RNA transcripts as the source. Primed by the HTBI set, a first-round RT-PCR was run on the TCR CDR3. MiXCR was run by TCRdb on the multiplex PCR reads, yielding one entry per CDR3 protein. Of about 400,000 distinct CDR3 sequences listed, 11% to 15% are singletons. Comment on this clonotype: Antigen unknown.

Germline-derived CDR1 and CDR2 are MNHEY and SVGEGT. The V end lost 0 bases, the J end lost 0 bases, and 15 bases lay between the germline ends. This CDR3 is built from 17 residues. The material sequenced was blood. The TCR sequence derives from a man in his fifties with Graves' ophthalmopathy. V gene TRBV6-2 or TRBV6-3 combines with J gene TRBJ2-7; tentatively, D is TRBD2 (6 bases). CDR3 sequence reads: CASSYSSGRGSSYEQYF. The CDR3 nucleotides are TGTGCCAGCAGTTACTCGAGTGGTCGGGGGAGCTCCTACGAGCAGTACTTC.